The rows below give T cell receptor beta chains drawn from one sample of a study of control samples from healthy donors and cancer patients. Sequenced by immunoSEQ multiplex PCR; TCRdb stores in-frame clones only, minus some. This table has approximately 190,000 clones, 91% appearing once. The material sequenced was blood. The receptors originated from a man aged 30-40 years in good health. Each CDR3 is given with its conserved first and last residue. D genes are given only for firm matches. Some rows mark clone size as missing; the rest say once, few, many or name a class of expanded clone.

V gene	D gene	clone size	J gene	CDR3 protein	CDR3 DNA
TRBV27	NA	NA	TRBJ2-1	CASSLTGLSSYNEQFF	TGTGCCAGCAGTTTAACCGGGCTGAGCTCCTACAATGAGCAGTTCTTC
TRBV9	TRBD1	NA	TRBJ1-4	CASSATRGSNEKLFF	TGTGCCAGCAGCGCTACCAGGGGGAGTAATGAAAAACTGTTTTTT
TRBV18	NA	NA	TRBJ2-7	CASSLGGASYEQYF	TGTGCCAGCTCACTTGGAGGGGCCTCCTACGAGCAGTACTTC
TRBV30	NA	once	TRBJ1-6	CAWTSGPGPGVALHF	TGTGCCTGGACCTCCGGACCCGGCCCGGGGGTGGCCCTCCACTTT
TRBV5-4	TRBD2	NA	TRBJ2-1	CASSLGTSGLEQFF	TGTGCCAGCAGCTTGGGGACTAGCGGGCTAGAGCAGTTCTTC
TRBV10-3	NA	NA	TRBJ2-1	CAISTTAGSEQFF	TGTGCCATCAGTACGACTGCGGGGAGTGAGCAGTTCTTC
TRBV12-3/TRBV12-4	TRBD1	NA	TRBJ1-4	CASRQGGKKLFF	TGTGCCAGCAGACAGGGGGGGAAAAAACTGTTTTTT
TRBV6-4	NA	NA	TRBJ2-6	CASSDSGANVLTF	TGTGCCAGCAGTGATTCTGGGGCCAACGTCCTGACTTTC
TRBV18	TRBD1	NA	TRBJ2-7	CASSPGTDTYEQYF	TGTGCCAGCTCACCGGGGACAGATACCTACGAGCAGTACTTC
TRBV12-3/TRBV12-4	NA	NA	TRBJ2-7	CASSFRQAYGQYF	TGTGCCAGCAGTTTTCGACAGGCCTACGGGCAGTACTTC
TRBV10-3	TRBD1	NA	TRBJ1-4	CAISGTGEEKLFF	TGTGCCATCAGCGGGACAGGGGAAGAAAAACTGTTTTTT
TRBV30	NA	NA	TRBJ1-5	CAWSVQGQPQHF	TGTGCCTGGAGTGTACAGGGACAGCCCCAGCATTTT
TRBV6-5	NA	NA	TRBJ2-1	CASRPSFYNEQFF	TGTGCCAGCAGACCCAGCTTCTACAATGAGCAGTTCTTC
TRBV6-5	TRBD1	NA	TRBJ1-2	CASSYGQGGIGYTF	TGTGCCAGCAGTTACGGACAGGGAGGGATTGGCTACACCTTC
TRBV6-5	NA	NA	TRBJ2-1	CASSYAGESYNEQFF	TGTGCCAGCAGTTACGCAGGGGAATCCTACAATGAGCAGTTCTTC
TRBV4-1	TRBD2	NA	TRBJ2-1	CASSHSILAGGPMAYNEQFF	TGCGCCAGCAGCCACTCCATCCTAGCGGGGGGGCCTATGGCCTACAATGAGCAGTTCTTC
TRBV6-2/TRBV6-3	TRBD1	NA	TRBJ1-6	CASSTPGGRSPLHF	TGTGCCAGCAGTACCCCAGGGGGCAGATCACCCCTCCACTTT
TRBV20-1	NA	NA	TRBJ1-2	CSALLGGYTF	TGCAGTGCCCTATTGGGGGGCTACACCTTC
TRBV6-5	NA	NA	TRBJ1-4	CASSYSGTNEKLFF	TGTGCCAGCAGTTACTCGGGGACTAATGAAAAACTGTTTTTT
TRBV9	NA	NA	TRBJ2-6	CASSVDPRGSGANVLTF	TGTGCCAGCAGCGTAGACCCCAGGGGCTCTGGGGCCAACGTCCTGACTTTC
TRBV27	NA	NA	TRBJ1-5	CASSSEGQPQHF	TGTGCCAGCAGTTCGGAGGGTCAGCCCCAGCATTTT
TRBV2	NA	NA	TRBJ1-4	CASAVGALRTNEKLFF	TGTGCCAGCGCGGTGGGGGCGTTAAGAACTAATGAAAAACTGTTTTTT
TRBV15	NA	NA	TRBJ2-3	CATSRKWGASTDTQYF	TGTGCCACCAGCAGAAAGTGGGGCGCTAGCACAGATACGCAGTATTTT
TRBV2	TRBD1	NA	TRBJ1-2	CASRERQGGNYGYTF	TGTGCCAGCCGTGAACGACAGGGGGGAAACTATGGCTACACCTTC
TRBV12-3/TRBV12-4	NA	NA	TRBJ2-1	CASTSRYNEQFF	TGTGCCAGCACTTCCCGTTACAATGAGCAGTTCTTC
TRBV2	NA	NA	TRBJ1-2	CASSQSGGRVGNYGYTF	TGTGCCAGCAGTCAGAGTGGGGGTCGAGTCGGTAACTATGGCTACACCTTC
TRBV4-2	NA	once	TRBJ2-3	CASSPTVQQSTDTQYF	TGTGCCAGCAGCCCGACGGTCCAGCAGAGCACAGATACGCAGTATTTT
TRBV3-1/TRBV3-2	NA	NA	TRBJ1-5	CASSHKGGGGNQPQHF	TGTGCCAGCAGCCACAAGGGAGGGGGTGGCAATCAGCCCCAGCATTTT
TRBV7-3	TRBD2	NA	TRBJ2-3	CASSHGTRGDTQYF	TGTGCCAGCAGCCACGGGACTAGGGGGGATACGCAGTATTTT
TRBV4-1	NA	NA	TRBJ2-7	CASSQDRLSPGEQYF	TGCGCCAGCAGCCAAGATCGTCTTTCCCCCGGAGAGCAGTACTTC
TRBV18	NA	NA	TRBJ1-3	CASSPFDLLSGNTIYF	TGTGCCAGCTCACCGTTTGATCTTCTCTCTGGAAACACCATATATTTT
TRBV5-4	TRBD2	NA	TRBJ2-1	CASSLLTSGGFEQFF	TGTGCCAGCAGCTTGTTAACTAGCGGGGGCTTTGAGCAGTTCTTC
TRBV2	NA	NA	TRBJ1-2	CASSEGVPRSYGYTF	TGTGCCAGCAGTGAGGGGGTCCCCCGCAGTTATGGCTACACCTTC
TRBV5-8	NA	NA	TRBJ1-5	CASSLRGGYQPQHF	TGTGCCAGCAGCTTGAGGGGGGGGTATCAGCCCCAGCATTTT
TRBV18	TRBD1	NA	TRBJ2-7	CASSPSGQGDYEQYF	TGTGCCAGCTCACCTTCGGGACAGGGGGACTACGAGCAGTACTTC
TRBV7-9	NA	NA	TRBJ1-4	CASSIKTGSNEKLFF	TGTGCCAGCAGCATAAAGACAGGTTCTAATGAAAAACTGTTTTTT
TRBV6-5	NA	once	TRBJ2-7	CASSSFSGPSYEQYF	TGTGCCAGCAGTTCCTTTAGCGGCCCCTCCTACGAGCAGTACTTC
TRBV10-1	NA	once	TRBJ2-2	CASSEWNTGELFF	TGCGCCAGCAGTGAGTGGAACACCGGGGAGCTGTTTTTT
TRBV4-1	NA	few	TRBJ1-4	CASSQDGNAEKLFF	TGCGCCAGCAGCCAAGACGGAAACGCTGAAAAACTGTTTTTT
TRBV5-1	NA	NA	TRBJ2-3	CASSSLDGTDTQYF	TGCGCCAGCAGCTCCCTAGACGGCACAGATACGCAGTATTTT
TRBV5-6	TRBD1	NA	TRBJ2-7	CASSWGGTGAKEQYF	TGTGCCAGCAGCTGGGGCGGGACAGGGGCGAAAGAGCAGTACTTC
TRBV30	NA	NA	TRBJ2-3	CAWRLPGVALFTDTQYF	TGTGCCTGGAGGTTGCCGGGGGTAGCCCTTTTCACAGATACGCAGTATTTT
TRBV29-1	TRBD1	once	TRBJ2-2	CSVGPPRQGATGELFF	TGCAGCGTTGGCCCCCCTCGACAGGGGGCGACCGGGGAGCTGTTTTTT
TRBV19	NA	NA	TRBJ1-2	CASSTYGGKTYGYTF	TGTGCCAGTAGTACCTACGGTGGGAAAACTTATGGCTACACCTTC
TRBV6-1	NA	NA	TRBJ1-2	CASSDVGGYGYTF	TGTGCCAGCAGTGATGTGGGTGGGTATGGCTACACCTTC
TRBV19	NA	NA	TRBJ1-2	CASSPRDRGGGYTF	TGTGCCAGTAGTCCCCGAGACAGAGGAGGGGGCTACACCTTC
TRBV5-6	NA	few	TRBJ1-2	CASSLAGGRNYGYTF	TGTGCCAGCAGCTTGGCCGGGGGGAGGAACTATGGCTACACCTTC